This T cell receptor (beta chain) was sequenced in a study of CD8+ T cells in alopecia areata. Notes on the study in general: It was less clear whether patients shared TCRs than it was in mice, possibly because of HLA. Lesional scalp, especially alopecia totalis/universalis, showed higher clonality than normal scalp.

It was from PBMCs that CD4+ and CD8+ T cells were sorted. The CDR3 runs to 13 residues. Germline values: CDR1 LGHNA, CDR2 YSLEER. V lost 5 bases, J lost 0 bases, and 7 bases lay in between. Comments on this clone: Its antigen is not identified.

Once RNA had been extracted, it was reverse transcribed into cDNA to act as the sequencing template. Sequencing used immunoSEQ multiplex PCR; TCRdb keeps in-frame clones, though not all of them. The sample records 95,000 to 110,000 clones, around 59% being singletons. The material sequenced was CD4+ T cells sorted from blood. V is TRBV4-3 and J is TRBJ1-1; D uncertain. The TCR was taken from a human donor in good health. The CDR3 DNA follows: TGCGCCAGCAGCTACAGCCTGAACACTGAAGCTTTCTTT. It specifies CASSYSLNTEAFF.